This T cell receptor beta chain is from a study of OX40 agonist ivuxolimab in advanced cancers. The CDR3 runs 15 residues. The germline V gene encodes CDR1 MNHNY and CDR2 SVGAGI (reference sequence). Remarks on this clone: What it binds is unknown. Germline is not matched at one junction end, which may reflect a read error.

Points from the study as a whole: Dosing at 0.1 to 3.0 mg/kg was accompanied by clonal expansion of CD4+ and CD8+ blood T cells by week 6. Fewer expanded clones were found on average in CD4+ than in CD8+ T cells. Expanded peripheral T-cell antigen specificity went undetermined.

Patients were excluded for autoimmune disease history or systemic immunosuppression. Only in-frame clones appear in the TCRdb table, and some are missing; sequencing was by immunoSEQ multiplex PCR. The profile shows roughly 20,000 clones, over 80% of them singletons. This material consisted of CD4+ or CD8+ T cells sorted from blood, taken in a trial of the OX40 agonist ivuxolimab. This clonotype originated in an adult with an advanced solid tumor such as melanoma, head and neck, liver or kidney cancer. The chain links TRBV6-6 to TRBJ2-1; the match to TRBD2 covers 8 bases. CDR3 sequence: CAISDPGLAYNEQFF. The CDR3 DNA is TGTGCCATCAGTGATCCGGGACTAGCCTACAATGAGCAGTTCTTC.